This T cell receptor (beta chain) was documented in a study of patients and donors after allogeneic stem cell transplantation (dated by TCRdb to between 2020 and 2021). As to this clonotype: It has no known antigen specificity. Base qualities are not recorded, but no much larger clone differs from it by a single base.

Receptors were amplified or captured by RT-PCR. The sample was run on a NextSeq 550. TCRdb reprocessed the public reads (quality trimming at Q25 with fastp, clone calling with MiXCR) and kept in-frame beta chains. Entries are consolidated by CDR3 protein sequence, retaining the most common genes and DNA. The table for this sample lists fewer than 200,000 distinct CDR3 sequences; approximately 30% of them were counted only once. Around 3% of the sample comes from the top ten. From its cysteine to its phenylalanine, the CDR3 spans 16 amino acids. Only the CDR3 portion is preserved as DNA: 48 bases, with reading frame beginning at the first base. Trimming at the junction amounts to 4 bases on V and 3 bases on J, and the germline ends lie 17 bases apart.

The chain uses TRBV23-1 and TRBJ2-3; matching of 5 bases hints at TRBD2 as the D gene. TRBV23-1 carries the ORF label, with uncertain function. The receptor's source is a human donor who was either an allogeneic HSCT recipient or a stem cell or donor lymphocyte infusion donor (not recorded which). It is not recorded whose cells these are; they may come from a transplant donor. The specimen sequenced was blood, either unsorted or a sorted T cell fraction (not recorded which). The DNA is TGCGCCAGCAGTCCTTTCCTACTAGGCGGAACAGATACGCAGTATTTT. This codes for CASSPFLLGGTDTQYF.